This T cell receptor beta chain was documented in a study of blood T cell repertoires in COVID-19. Trimming took 2 bases from V and 4 from J, leaving 13 bases between them. In germline, CDR1 is SGDLS, CDR2 YYNGEE. The CDR3 extends over 15 amino acids. The table came from immunoSEQ multiplex PCR; TCRdb's copy has only in-frame clones and leaves some out. The sample lists under 400,000 clones, 90% occurring once. The material sequenced was peripheral blood. The chain is built from TRBV9 and TRBJ2-1; D possibly corresponds to TRBD2 (6 bases). The sequence came from a man aged 18 to 30 with active or convalescent COVID-19. CDR3 sequence reads: CASSVGLAEYNEQFF. The CDR3 DNA follows: TGTGCCAGCAGCGTGGGGTTAGCGGAATACAATGAGCAGTTCTTC.